The source of this TCR beta chain is a study of tumor and adjacent non-tumor tissue in lung cancer (dated by TCRdb to between 2018 and 2020). About the full investigation: Patients with adenocarcinoma (approximately 11), squamous cell carcinoma (2) and small cell lung cancer (1) were included in the cohort. The 15 enrolled patients, of whom approximately ten were men and 5 were women, were aged roughly 30 to 80 years and were diagnosed with TNM stage I to III disease. The study compared bulk TCRbeta repertoires from lung tumor tissue and matched distant non-tumor lung tissue of about 16 lung cancer patients. In total, sequencing yielded 125,075,908 productive TCRbeta reads, which works out to an average of around 4.2 million reads per sample. TCRbeta CDR3 sequencing was performed on thirty paired specimens, with one tumor sample and one normal lung sample collected per patient. General study outcomes and caveats: Because peripheral blood was not sequenced, the blood TCRbeta repertoires of the lung cancer patients in the study went unexamined. A significantly larger cumulative share of the repertoire was made up by the top 100 clones in normal lung than in tumor tissue. TCR diversity was significantly higher in younger patients, and higher tumor TCR diversity was associated with shorter overall and disease-free survival. Neither the sequencing platform nor unique molecular identifiers are mentioned in the methods. Significantly higher TCR diversity (inverse Simpson) was observed in tumor tissue than in normal lung tissue (around 450 vs 150, P = 0.0075, Mann-Whitney U test). Only roughly 14 patients were in the cohort, and the authors stated that larger samples and more detailed clinical data are needed.

The CDR3 contains 12 residues, cysteine and phenylalanine counted. The CDR3 DNA has 36 bases and is translated from base 1. The V end gives up 7 bases and the J end 7 bases, leaving 10 bases in the junction not matched to a gene. CDR1 SQVTM and CDR2 ANQGSEA are derived from the germline V gene. Libraries were prepared through multiplex PCR. The reads were generated on an Illumina HiSeq 2500. TCRbeta libraries were constructed through three rounds of nested PCR with primers (Table S4) according to protocols modified from ARM-PCR. Before sequencing, PCR products of 200-500 bp were excised from the gel and purified with the QIAquick gel extraction kit. Processing in the source paper ran as follows. Trimmomatic was used to clean the reads, FLASH merged the cleaned reads into complete CDR3 sequences, and MiTCR assigned the sequences to V(D)J germline segments. Clonal diversity was computed as the inverse Simpson's index with VDJtools. Productive reads were defined as in-frame sequences without a premature stop codon. TCRdb took the public reads, trimmed them with fastp at Q25, ran MiXCR for clone calling and kept in-frame beta chains. Entries that share a CDR3 protein sequence are merged under the most common genes and DNA. The V and J calls and clone size are TCRdb's, not the authors'. This sample has approximately 90,000 distinct CDR3 sequences in its table, and less than 80% of those were observed once. Jointly, the top ten make up approximately 20% of the sample.

Note on this clonotype: No antigen is known for it. No much larger clone exists at a distance of one base, and base qualities are not known.

RNA was isolated from bulk, unsorted tissue, and RNA quality was assessed with a NanoDrop ND-1000 and an Agilent 2100. All donors had newly diagnosed lung cancer, had not received prior chemotherapy, and were admitted for thoracic surgery in China between August and November 2014. The study excluded patients who had received radiotherapy or chemotherapy before or who had another cancer at the same time. Pieces of surgical tissue measuring roughly 1-2.2 cm3 were kept in RNAlater solution and held at -80 degrees C until needed. The rearranged chain carries TRBV29-1 and TRBJ2-7; the central 7 bases match TRBD1. The TCR comes from a man aged 55 to 70 with non-small cell lung cancer. The material sequenced was lung tumor tissue. The CDR3 corresponds to CSAGQWSGEQYF. The sequenced DNA is TGCAGCGCGGGACAGTGGAGTGGGGAGCAGTACTTC.